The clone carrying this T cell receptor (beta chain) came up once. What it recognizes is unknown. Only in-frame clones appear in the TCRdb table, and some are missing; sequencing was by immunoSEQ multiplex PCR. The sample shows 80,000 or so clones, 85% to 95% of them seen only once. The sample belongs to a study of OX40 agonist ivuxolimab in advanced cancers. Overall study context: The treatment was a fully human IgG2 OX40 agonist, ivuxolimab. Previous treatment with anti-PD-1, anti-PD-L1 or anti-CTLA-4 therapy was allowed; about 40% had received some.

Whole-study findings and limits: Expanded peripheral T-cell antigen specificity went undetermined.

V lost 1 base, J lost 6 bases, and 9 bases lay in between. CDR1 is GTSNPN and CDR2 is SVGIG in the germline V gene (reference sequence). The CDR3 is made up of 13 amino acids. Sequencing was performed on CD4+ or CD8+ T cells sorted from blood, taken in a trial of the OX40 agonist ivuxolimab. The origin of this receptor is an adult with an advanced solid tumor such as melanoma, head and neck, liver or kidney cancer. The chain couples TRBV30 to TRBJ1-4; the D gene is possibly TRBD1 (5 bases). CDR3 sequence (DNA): TGTGCCTGGAGTGGAGGGGTCGATGAAAAACTGTTTTTT. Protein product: CAWSGGVDEKLFF.